This T cell receptor (beta chain) came from a study of beta chain features in type 1 diabetes. The study's findings and limits: TCRB repertoires of naive, central memory and Treg cells appeared more similar among patients than among healthy donors. TCRB CDR3s were moderately but significantly shorter in Type 1 diabetes patients in all four CD4+ subsets.

The authors took one heparinised blood draw, averaging about 120 mL, from each donor. This clone has more than one count but fewer than ten. Its specificity is not known. The germline gives CDR1 SGHRS, CDR2 YFSETQ. The CDR3 length is 14 residues. V was shortened by 4 bases and J by 0 bases, with 11 bases between the two germline ends. Every isolated RNA sample was fully reverse transcribed, so sequencing captured expressed TCRB transcripts. Only in-frame clones appear in the TCRdb table, and some are missing; sequencing was by immunoSEQ multiplex PCR. The sample consists of under 130,000 clones, under 30% of them appearing once.

The chain recombines TRBV5-1 with TRBJ2-7; D is perhaps TRBD2 (6 bases). The sample was central memory CD4+ T cells from blood. This TCR derives from a woman under 30 with type 1 diabetes. The CDR3 nucleotides are TGCGCCAGCAGCCGAGCCGGGGGCTCCTACGAGCAGTACTTC. Translated, it gives CASSRAGGSYEQYF. The entire variable domain, with the rest obtained from reference TRBV5-1 and TRBJ2-7, is as follows: KAGVTQTPRYLIKTRGQQVTLSCSPISGHRSVSWYQQTPGQGLQFLFEYFSETQRNKGNFPGRFSGRQFSNSRSEMNVSTLELGDSALYLCASSRAGGSYEQYFGPGTRLTVT.